Presented here are 16 T cell receptor beta chains from one specimen sequenced in a study of blood T cell repertoires in COVID-19. The repertoire was sequenced with immunoSEQ multiplex PCR; TCRdb's copy has only in-frame clones and lacks some. Among a few hundred thousand clones listed, around 85% were seen once. Material: PBMCs or T cells enriched from blood (not recorded which). All receptors derive from a woman aged 45-65 years who had recovered from COVID-19.

The chain recombines TRBV10-3 with TRBJ2-5, with 9 bases fitting TRBD1. The CDR3 sequence is 15 residues long. In germline, CDR1 is ENHRY, CDR2 SYGVKD. Trimming took 4 bases from V and 3 from J; bases not matched to a gene: 6. The CDR3 reads CAISATDRGEETQYF. The CDR3 DNA follows: TGTGCCATCAGTGCGACGGACAGGGGAGAAGAGACCCAGTACTTC.

The chain has TRBV5-1 and TRBJ1-4; 10 bases line up with TRBD1. With V trimmed by 4 bases and J by 6 bases, 12 bases remained unmatched. Germline values: CDR1 SGHRS, CDR2 YFSETQ. The CDR3 contains 17 residues. The CDR3 reads CASSLGQGRKGDEKLFF. CDR3 nucleotides: TGCGCCAGCAGCCTGGGACAGGGGCGCAAGGGGGATGAAAAACTGTTTTTT.

The genes are TRBV5-1 and TRBJ2-1, with D hard to call. The germline V and J ends were trimmed by 2 bases and 7 bases, with 10 bases remaining between them. In germline, CDR1 is SGHRS, CDR2 YFSETQ. The CDR3 spans 13 residues. This CDR3 is CASSLGPENEQFF. The CDR3 coding sequence is TGCGCCAGCAGCTTAGGTCCGGAGAATGAGCAGTTCTTC.

This clone turned up a few times. The chain links TRBV6-5 to TRBJ1-1, with D maybe TRBD1 (5 bases). Germline CDR1 is MNHEY and CDR2 is SVGAGI. The V end was cut by 6 bases, the J end by 1 base, with 9 bases between. The CDR3 is 13 amino acids. CDR3 DNA sequence: TGTGCCAGCAGATCCACAGGGAACACTGAAGCTTTCTTT. It yields the protein CASRSTGNTEAFF.

The table lists this clone with a count of one. The rearrangement joins TRBV11-1 to TRBJ2-1; 8 nucleotides match TRBD1. There are 15 residues in the CDR3. The V segment lost 1 base and the J segment 6 bases; nucleotides outside the gene matches: 5. CDR1 and CDR2 from the germline V gene are SGHAT and FQDESV (reference sequence). The CDR3 DNA is TGTGCCAGCAGCTTAGGGACAGGGTGGGGCAATGAGCAGTTCTTC. It translates to CASSLGTGWGNEQFF.

V usage is TRBV29-1 and J usage is TRBJ1-1, with TRBD1 matching 8 bases. V dropped 6 bases and J dropped 1; count of bases not matched to a gene: 4. The CDR3 totals 13 residues. Germline CDR1 and CDR2: SQVTM and ANQGSEA. The CDR3 region is CSVQGGSNTEAFF. For the CDR3, the DNA is TGCAGCGTACAGGGGGGTTCGAACACTGAAGCTTTCTTT.

The chain joins TRBV3-1 (or the pseudogene TRBV3-2) to TRBJ1-5; TRBD1 is a possible D gene (6 bases). Germline loops: CDR1 LGHDT, CDR2 YNNKEL (reference sequence). The length of the CDR3 is 15 residues. Trimming removed 0 bases from V and 6 bases from J, with 12 bases in between. DNA for the CDR3: TGTGCCAGCAGCCAAGAAGGAAGGGGGATTCAGCCCCAGCATTTT. Translating gives CASSQEGRGIQPQHF.

J is TRBJ2-3 and V is TRBV29-1; D possibly corresponds to TRBD2 (6 bases). CDR3 length equals 14 residues. Germline V lookup: CDR1 SQVTM, CDR2 ANQGSEA. Between the trimmed V and J ends, which lost 4 bases and 4 bases, there was a span of 15 bases. The CDR3 nucleotides are TGCAGCGTTGTAGTAGCGGCCCACGCAGATACGCAGTATTTT. Its protein product is CSVVVAAHADTQYF.

Of note for this clone: Other DNA sequences within the sample encode an identical CDR3. The chain links TRBV7-6 to TRBJ2-1; TRBD2 aligns across 9 bases. After removal of 1 base from V and 8 bases from J, the junction contained 9 bases not matched to a gene. The CDR3 runs to 16 residues. CDR1 is SGHVS and CDR2 is FNYEAQ in the germline V gene. The CDR3 region is CASSLGGGRALDEQFF. Written as DNA, the CDR3 is TGTGCCAGCAGCTTAGGGGGCGGGAGGGCCCTGGATGAGCAGTTCTTC. The full variable domain, in which reference TRBV7-6 and TRBJ2-1 provide the parts outside the CDR3, is GAGVSQSPRYKVTKRGQDVALRCDPISGHVSLYWYRQALGQGPEFLTYFNYEAQQDKSGLPNDRFSAERPEGSISTLTIQRTEQRDSAMYRCASSLGGGRALDEQFFGPGTRLTVL.

The chain carries TRBV5-1 and TRBJ2-2; a weak D match, TRBD1 (6 bases). Germline V gene data show CDR1 as SGHRS and CDR2 as YFSETQ. Trimming took 4 bases from V and 2 from J, leaving 9 bases between them. The CDR3 length is 14 residues. CDR3 sequence reads: CASSPQGNTGELFF. CDR3 DNA sequence: TGCGCCAGCAGCCCACAGGGAAACACCGGGGAGCTGTTTTTT. Variable domain in full (rest from reference TRBV5-1 and TRBJ2-2): KAGVTQTPRYLIKTRGQQVTLSCSPISGHRSVSWYQQTPGQGLQFLFEYFSETQRNKGNFPGRFSGRQFSNSRSEMNVSTLELGDSALYLCASSPQGNTGELFFGEGSRLTVL.

This clone was counted once. The V and J genes are TRBV6-6 and TRBJ1-5; D is possibly TRBD1 (6 bases). CDR1 MNHNY and CDR2 SVGAGI come from the germline V gene (reference sequence). The CDR3 has 16 amino acids. Trimming took 7 bases from V and 0 from J, leaving 16 bases between them. The CDR3 DNA reads as TGTGCCAGCACCCTTGGACAGCTAGTTAGCAATCAGCCCCAGCATTTT. Its protein is CASTLGQLVSNQPQHF.

The gene calls are TRBV5-1 and TRBJ1-1; D is perhaps TRBD1 (5 bases). Germline loops: CDR1 SGHRS, CDR2 YFSETQ. The CDR3 has 14 residues. The V and J ends lost 2 bases and 4 bases respectively, with 12 bases between them. The CDR3 loop is CASSFDGGITEAFF. In DNA, the CDR3 is TGCGCCAGCAGCTTCGACGGGGGGATCACTGAAGCTTTCTTT.

This sequence joins TRBV10-2 and TRBJ1-2; TRBD1 aligns across 8 bases. The CDR3 sequence is 14 residues long. Germline V gene data show CDR1 as WSHSY and CDR2 as SAAADI. After removal of 0 bases from V and 8 bases from J, the junction contained 5 bases not matched to a gene. The CDR3: CASSESVTGDGYTF. In nucleotides, the CDR3 is TGCGCCAGCAGTGAGTCAGTGACAGGGGACGGCTACACCTTC.

The chain combines TRBV3-1 (or the pseudogene TRBV3-2) with TRBJ2-5; 9 bases match TRBD2. J lost 4 bases, V lost 1 base, and 7 bases had no gene match. Germline CDR1 and CDR2: LGHDT and YNNKEL (reference sequence). The CDR3 is 16 residues long. Here the CDR3 DNA reads TGTGCCAGCAGCCAAGTTGGTCTAGCGGGAACAGAGACCCAGTACTTC. As protein: CASSQVGLAGTETQYF.

The chain combines TRBV3-1 (or the pseudogene TRBV3-2) with TRBJ1-1, with 11 positions matching TRBD1. Germline CDR1 and CDR2: LGHDT and YNNKEL (reference sequence). The J segment lost 4 bases and the V segment lost 6 bases, leaving 1 base of the junction unmatched. This CDR3 contains 13 residues. The CDR3 loop is CASRGTGGTEAFF. Written as DNA, the CDR3 is TGTGCCAGCAGGGGGACAGGGGGCACTGAAGCTTTCTTT.

V usage is TRBV3-1 (or the pseudogene TRBV3-2) and J usage is TRBJ1-5; D is unclear. Trimming took off 2 bases at V and 4 bases at J, with 9 bases between the two ends. Germline V gives CDR1 LGHDT, CDR2 YNNKEL (reference sequence). This CDR3 contains 14 residues. The chain's CDR3 is CASSQWPRNQPQHF. The DNA for the CDR3 is TGTGCCAGCAGCCAATGGCCCAGGAATCAGCCCCAGCATTTT.